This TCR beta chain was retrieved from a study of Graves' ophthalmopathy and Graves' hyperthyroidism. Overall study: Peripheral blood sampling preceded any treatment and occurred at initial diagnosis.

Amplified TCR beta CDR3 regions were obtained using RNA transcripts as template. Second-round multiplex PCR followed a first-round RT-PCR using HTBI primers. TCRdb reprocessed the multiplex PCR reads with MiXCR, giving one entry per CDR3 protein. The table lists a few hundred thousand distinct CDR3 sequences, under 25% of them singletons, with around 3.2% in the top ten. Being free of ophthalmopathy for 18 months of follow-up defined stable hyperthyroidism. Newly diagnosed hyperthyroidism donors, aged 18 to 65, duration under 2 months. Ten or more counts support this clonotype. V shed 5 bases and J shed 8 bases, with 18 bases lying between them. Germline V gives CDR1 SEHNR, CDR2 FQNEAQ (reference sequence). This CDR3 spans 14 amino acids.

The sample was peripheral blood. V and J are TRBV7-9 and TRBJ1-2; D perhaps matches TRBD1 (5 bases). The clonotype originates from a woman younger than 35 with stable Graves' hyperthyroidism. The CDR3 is CASSPPGTLGGYTF. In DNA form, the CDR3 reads TGTGCCAGCAGCCCACCCGGGACTCTGGGCGGCTACACCTTC. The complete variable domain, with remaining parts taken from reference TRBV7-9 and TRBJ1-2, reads DTGVSQNPRHKITKRGQNVTFRCDPISEHNRLYWYRQTLGQGPEFLTYFQNEAQLEKSRLLSDRFSAERPKGSFSTLEIQRTEQGDSAMYLCASSPPGTLGGYTFGSGTRLTVV.